A selection of T cell receptor beta chains follows, all from one sample in a study of shared clonotypes between healthy human individuals. TCRdb keeps only in-frame clones here, not all; method: immunoSEQ multiplex PCR. The sample has hundreds of thousands of clones, 95% seen once. Material for sequencing was naive CD8+ T cells sorted from blood. These receptors all come from a woman between 25 and 40 years old in good health. Each CDR3 is given with its conserved first and last residue. The D gene is left open where the match is weak. Only part of the rows carry a size: once, few, many, or a class if the clone is expanded.

TRBD2,TRBV7-7,TRBJ2-5,.,CASSPGTSVQETQYF,TGTGCCAGCTCTCCGGGGACTAGCGTACAAGAGACCCAGTACTTC
TRBD2,TRBV30,TRBJ2-3,.,CAWSTELAAYSTDTQYF,TGTGCCTGGAGTACCGAGCTAGCGGCCTATAGCACAGATACGCAGTATTTT
TRBD2,TRBV11-2,TRBJ2-7,.,CASSSRYPGTSDEQYF,TGTGCCAGCAGCTCGAGGTACCCGGGGACTAGCGACGAGCAGTACTTC
.,TRBV5-6,TRBJ2-7,.,CASSSSSYEQYF,TGTGCCAGCAGCTCCAGCTCCTACGAGCAGTACTTC
.,TRBV5-1,TRBJ2-7,.,CASSLEVGAYEQYF,TGCGCCAGCAGCTTGGAAGTAGGGGCCTACGAGCAGTACTTC
TRBD1,TRBV28,TRBJ1-2,.,CASSPPTGGFYGYTF,TGTGCCAGCAGTCCCCCCACAGGGGGGTTTTATGGCTACACCTTC
.,TRBV6-6,TRBJ2-7,.,CASSHRDNSYEQYF,TGTGCCAGCAGTCACCGGGACAACTCCTACGAGCAGTACTTC
.,TRBV7-9,TRBJ2-7,.,CASSLESEQYF,TGTGCCAGCAGCCTCGAAAGCGAGCAGTACTTC
TRBD2,TRBV9,TRBJ2-2,.,CASTSTGGRTNTGELFF,TGTGCCAGCACCTCGACGGGGGGGCGAACGAACACCGGGGAGCTGTTTTTT
.,TRBV6-5,TRBJ2-7,.,CASRHGTGSYEQYF,TGTGCCAGCAGGCACGGGACCGGTTCCTACGAGCAGTACTTC
.,TRBV7-9,TRBJ1-6,.,CASSPDWSSYNSPLHF,TGTGCCAGCAGCCCGGACTGGAGCTCCTATAATTCACCCCTCCACTTT
TRBD1,TRBV5-1,TRBJ2-5,once,CASSSTGTWGQETQYF,TGCGCCAGCAGCTCGACAGGGACGTGGGGCCAAGAGACCCAGTACTTC
.,TRBV9,TRBJ2-4,.,CASSSQVSGNPKNIQYF,TGTGCCAGCAGCTCCCAGGTTTCGGGGAACCCCAAAAACATTCAGTACTTC
.,TRBV28,TRBJ1-4,.,CASLYQGAASNEKLFF,TGTGCCAGCCTTTACCAAGGGGCAGCCTCTAATGAAAAACTGTTTTTT
TRBD2,TRBV5-5,TRBJ2-3,.,CASSLWGEPGLAGGLWQYF,TGTGCCAGCAGCTTGTGGGGGGAACCGGGACTAGCGGGAGGACTGTGGCAGTATTTT
.,TRBV4-1,TRBJ2-5,.,CASSQAGETQYF,TGCGCCAGCAGCCAAGCGGGAGAGACCCAGTACTTC
.,TRBV28,TRBJ2-5,.,CASRSGQETQYF,TGTGCCAGTCGTAGCGGCCAAGAGACCCAGTACTTC
.,TRBV28,TRBJ2-7,.,CASSFQSYYEQYF,TGTGCCAGCAGTTTCCAGTCTTACTACGAGCAGTACTTC
.,TRBV4-1,TRBJ2-1,.,CASSAWEGAGRTNEQFF,TGCGCCAGCAGCGCCTGGGAAGGGGCAGGGCGTACAAATGAGCAGTTCTTC
.,TRBV28,TRBJ2-7,.,CASSLWGETYEQYF,TGTGCCAGCAGTTTATGGGGGGAAACCTACGAGCAGTACTTC
.,TRBV5-4,TRBJ2-2,.,CAVLNQSTGELFF,TGTGCCGTGCTAAACCAAAGTACCGGGGAGCTGTTTTTT
TRBD2,TRBV5-8,TRBJ2-2,.,CASSYGEGKAGGGELFF,TGTGCCAGCAGCTATGGGGAGGGGAAGGCAGGCGGCGGGGAGCTGTTTTTT